The 25 T cell receptor beta chains given below trace back to one sample, sequenced in a study of T-cell memory formation after mild COVID-19. TCRdb re-called the 5' RACE reads with MiXCR, one entry per CDR3 protein. The sample lists roughly 150,000 distinct CDR3 sequences; approximately 14% were seen once. Sequences were obtained from PBMCs or a T cell subset sorted from them (not recorded which). The receptors stem from an adult woman who had mild COVID-19 (a few samples of this study predate the infection). Cell type and time point are not known.

This clonotype was observed a handful of times. The chain recombines TRBV9 with TRBJ1-1; 7 bases are a match to TRBD1. J was trimmed by 4 bases and V by 0 bases; bases with no gene match: 3. This CDR3 spans 14 amino acids. The V gene's germline CDR1 is SGDLS and CDR2 YYNGEE. The CDR3 loop is CASSVGSGGTEAFF. The CDR3 DNA reads as TGTGCCAGCAGCGTAGGGTCAGGGGGCACTGAAGCTTTCTTT.

V is TRBV6-2 or TRBV6-3 and J is TRBJ2-2; 8 bases are a match to TRBD1. The CDR3 spans 16 residues. Germline trimming cut 6 bases from V and 6 bases from J; bases unmatched to any gene: 12. Germline CDR1 reads MNHEY; CDR2 reads SVGEGT. As DNA, the CDR3 is TGTGCCAGCAGCTCCACCCGGACAGGGATCCCCGGGGAGCTGTTTTTT. Amino acid sequence: CASSSTRTGIPGELFF.

The V gene is TRBV29-1, the J gene TRBJ1-6, with 7 bases matching TRBD1. Germline lookup yields CDR1 SQVTM and CDR2 ANQGSEA. The CDR3 totals 13 residues. CDR3 in DNA: TGCAGTCCGATGAGGGGGCTGAGTTCACCCCTCCACTTT. Translated, it gives CSPMRGLSSPLHF.

This chain links TRBV24-1 with TRBJ2-3; 8 bases fit TRBD1. J was trimmed by 3 bases and V by 6 bases; bases with no gene match: 4. Per the germline V gene, CDR1 is KGHDR and CDR2 is SFDVKD. There are 14 residues in the CDR3. CDR3 region: CATSNRGRTDTQYF. Here the CDR3 DNA reads TGTGCCACCAGTAACAGGGGGAGGACAGATACGCAGTATTTT.

This chain joins TRBV24-1 and TRBJ2-1; D might be TRBD2 (6 bases). Germline V gives CDR1 KGHDR, CDR2 SFDVKD. This CDR3 spans 14 amino acids. With 6 bases removed from V and 8 bases from J, the gap between germline ends came to 16 bases. CDR3 sequence reads: CATSYGGLVDEQFF. Written as DNA, the CDR3 is TGTGCCACCAGTTATGGGGGACTGGTAGATGAGCAGTTCTTC.

This clonotype has only a few counts. The V gene is TRBV6-5, the J gene TRBJ1-1; D uncertain. CDR3 length: 13 amino acids. The germline gives CDR1 MNHEY, CDR2 SVGAGI. Trimming removed 2 bases from V and 11 bases from J, with 15 bases in between. The CDR3 loop reads CASSYPFSSEAFF. DNA for the CDR3: TGTGCCAGCAGTTACCCGTTTTCCAGCGAGGCTTTCTTT.

The gene calls are TRBV20-1 and TRBJ1-2; D not certain. CDR1 is DFQATT, CDR2 SNEGSKA, per germline (reference sequence). This CDR3 contains 14 residues. Trimming shortened V by 0 bases and J by 4 bases, and 12 bases separated the two germline ends. CDR3 in amino acids: CSARDPTGVYGYTF. The CDR3, as DNA: TGCAGTGCTAGAGATCCTACGGGAGTCTATGGCTACACCTTC.

This sequence joins TRBV7-9 and TRBJ2-1; tentative D call: TRBD1 (6 bases). The V gene's germline CDR1 is SEHNR and CDR2 FQNEAQ (reference sequence). The CDR3 is made up of 13 amino acids. Trimming pared 8 bases from V and 3 bases from J, leaving 11 bases between. The CDR3 sequence: CASSTGLYNEQFF. The CDR3 coding sequence is TGTGCCAGCTCTACAGGGCTCTACAATGAGCAGTTCTTC. The complete variable domain, with remaining parts taken from reference TRBV7-9 and TRBJ2-1, reads DTGVSQNPRHKITKRGQNVTFRCDPISEHNRLYWYRQTLGQGPEFLTYFQNEAQLEKSRLLSDRFSAERPKGSFSTLEIQRTEQGDSAMYLCASSTGLYNEQFFGPGTRLTVL.

The genes are TRBV4-1 and TRBJ2-5; 8 bases match TRBD2. From germline, CDR1 is MGHRA and CDR2 YSYEKL. The CDR3 covers 16 residues. V trimming: 1 base; J trimming: 3 bases; junction bases outside the gene matches: 7. The CDR3 protein is CASSQGSLTSEETQYF. In DNA form, the CDR3 reads TGCGCCAGCAGCCAAGGTTCCCTGACTAGCGAAGAGACCCAGTACTTC.

CDR3 loop: CAWSVDFTGELFF. The CDR3 DNA reads as TGTGCCTGGAGTGTTGACTTCACCGGGGAGCTGTTTTTT. The chain has TRBV30 and TRBJ2-2; no clear D. This CDR3 has 13 residues. Germline loops: CDR1 GTSNPN, CDR2 SVGIG (reference sequence). The V end was cut by 0 bases, the J end by 4 bases, with 6 bases between.

This chain connects TRBV6-6 to TRBJ2-1; 13 bases agree with TRBD2. This CDR3 comprises 16 residues. With 6 bases clipped from V and 6 bases from J, the junction kept 8 bases outside the gene matches. Germline loops: CDR1 MNHNY, CDR2 SVGAGI (reference sequence). CDR3 sequence (DNA): TGTGCCAGCAGCCTACCGGGACTAGCGGGAAGCAATGAGCAGTTCTTC. Protein product: CASSLPGLAGSNEQFF.

This chain connects TRBV6-2 or TRBV6-3 to TRBJ2-5, with D perhaps matching TRBD2 (5 bases). Trimming took off 3 bases at V and 0 bases at J, with 14 bases between the two ends. Germline V gene sequence: CDR1 MNHEY, CDR2 SVGEGT. The CDR3 spans 16 residues. This CDR3 reads CASSYSPSGYQETQYF. The CDR3, as DNA: TGTGCCAGCAGTTATAGCCCATCGGGATACCAAGAGACCCAGTACTTC.

This clonotype was found a few times. As DNA, the CDR3 is TGCAGCGTAGAGACTAGCGGGAGGTGGAATGAGCAGTTCTTC. Its protein is CSVETSGRWNEQFF. The chain joins TRBV29-1 to TRBJ2-1; 13 positions match TRBD2. The CDR3 has 14 amino acids. Germline loops: CDR1 SQVTM, CDR2 ANQGSEA. After removal of 6 bases from V and 7 bases from J, the junction contained 6 bases not matched to a gene.

V usage is TRBV7-6 and J usage is TRBJ2-1; D may correspond to TRBD1 or TRBD2 (7 bases each). The CDR3 extends over 16 amino acids. CDR1 and CDR2 from the germline V gene are SGHVS and FNYEAQ. V dropped 5 bases and J dropped 4 bases, with 18 bases sitting between them. CDR3 sequence reads: CASSPREGTEYNEQFF. The CDR3 DNA sequence: TGTGCCAGCAGCCCTAGGGAGGGGACAGAGTACAATGAGCAGTTCTTC.

V gene TRBV4-1 combines with J gene TRBJ1-1, with unresolved D. This CDR3 is 12 amino acids long. Trimming shortened V by 5 bases and J by 8 bases, and 12 bases separated the two germline ends. Per the germline V gene, CDR1 is MGHRA and CDR2 is YSYEKL. The CDR3 nucleotides read TGCGCCAGCAGCGCGTTAGGGCTAGAAGCTTTCTTT. Translation gives CASSALGLEAFF.

The V and J genes are TRBV30 and TRBJ1-2; D unresolved. CDR1 GTSNPN and CDR2 SVGIG come from the germline V gene (reference sequence). With 0 bases removed from V and 0 bases from J, the gap between germline ends came to 8 bases. The CDR3 runs to 14 residues. This chain's CDR3 is CAWSVVRTNYGYTF. For the CDR3, the DNA is TGTGCCTGGAGTGTCGTACGGACTAACTATGGCTACACCTTC.

This clonotype appeared a few times. The chain combines TRBV20-1 with TRBJ2-3, with 11 bases identical to TRBD2. Germline trimming cut 3 bases from V and 3 bases from J; bases unmatched to any gene: 2. Germline V gene lookup returns CDR1 DFQATT and CDR2 SNEGSKA (reference sequence). This CDR3 region has 14 residues. CDR3 sequence reads: CSARGTSGTDTQYF. The CDR3 DNA reads as TGCAGTGCTAGGGGGACTAGCGGAACAGATACGCAGTATTTT.

The chain carries TRBV7-9 and TRBJ2-2; perhaps TRBD2 as D (5 bases). The germline gives CDR1 SEHNR, CDR2 FQNEAQ (reference sequence). This CDR3 contains 15 residues. The V end lost 5 bases, the J end lost 5 bases, and 15 bases lay between the germline ends. CDR3 region: CASSAGFGITGELFF. The CDR3 DNA is TGTGCCAGCAGCGCAGGATTCGGGATTACCGGGGAGCTGTTTTTT.

V is TRBV28 and J is TRBJ1-2, with a possible D match to TRBD1 (6 bases). This CDR3 region has 14 residues. V was clipped by 5 bases and J by 5 bases, with 15 bases between them. The germline V gene encodes CDR1 MDHEN and CDR2 SYDVKM. The CDR3 nucleotides are TGTGCCAGCAGTCTAGAGGACAGACCATATGGCTACACCTTC. As protein: CASSLEDRPYGYTF.

V is TRBV9 and J is TRBJ1-2; D uncertain. Germline V CDR1 and CDR2: SGDLS, YYNGEE. This CDR3 spans 12 amino acids. The germline V and J ends were trimmed by 2 bases and 4 bases, with 6 bases remaining between them. Here the CDR3 DNA reads TGTGCCAGCAGCGTCGGCAGCTATGGCTACACCTTC. It encodes CASSVGSYGYTF.

The V call is TRBV12-3 or TRBV12-4, the J call TRBJ1-2; weak D call: TRBD1 (5 bases). The CDR3 totals 16 residues. Trimming removed 5 bases at V and 6 bases at J, with 22 bases between. CDR3 sequence reads: CASSPPPGTARNGYTF. DNA of the CDR3: TGTGCCAGCAGTCCTCCTCCTGGGACCGCGAGGAATGGCTACACCTTC.

This clonotype has only a few counts. CDR3 DNA sequence: TGTGCCAGCAGTTGGACTAGCAGGGGTCCGGACGGGGAGCTGTTTTTT. As protein: CASSWTSRGPDGELFF. The V and J genes are TRBV12-3 or TRBV12-4 and TRBJ2-2; 8 nucleotides align to TRBD2. This CDR3 comprises 16 residues. V shed 4 bases and J 7 bases; nucleotides not matched to a gene: 11.

The sample holds a few counts of this clonotype. J is TRBJ1-5 and V is TRBV6-5; TRBD1 agrees at 9 bases. This CDR3 spans 18 amino acids. V lost 5 bases and J lost 3; bases outside the gene matches: 14. Germline assignment: CDR1 MNHEY and CDR2 SVGAGI. The CDR3, as DNA: TGTGCCAGCAGTACACAGGGGGCGGATTTCGGTATCAATCAGCCCCAGCATTTT. Translated: CASSTQGADFGINQPQHF.

This sequence joins TRBV5-6 and TRBJ2-5, with D hard to call. Deletions cut 4 bases from V and 1 base from J, with 14 bases between. The CDR3 consists of 15 residues. Germline V gene sequence: CDR1 SGHDT, CDR2 YYEEEE. The DNA of the CDR3 is TGTGCCAGCAGCCCCTATGACGGGCGCCAAGAGACCCAGTACTTC. It translates to CASSPYDGRQETQYF.

The V gene is TRBV3-1, the J gene TRBJ2-7; 9 bases are a match to TRBD1. The V gene end was trimmed by 4 bases and the J gene end by 6 bases; junction bases not matched to a gene: 1. This CDR3 contains 12 residues. The germline gives CDR1 LGHDT, CDR2 YNNKEL (reference sequence). The CDR3 here is CASSRTGVEQYF. CDR3 bases: TGTGCCAGCAGCCGGACAGGGGTCGAGCAGTACTTC.